Included here is one T cell receptor (beta chain) sequence, with context. A quantity of about 0.5 to 1 ug RNA underwent reverse transcription using random hexamers. MiXCR was run by TCRdb on the immunoSEQ multiplex PCR reads, yielding one entry per CDR3 protein. This table holds 150,000 to 200,000 distinct CDR3 sequences, approximately 94% found once. The V and J ends lost 2 bases and 5 bases respectively, with 4 bases between them. The germline CDR1 and CDR2 sequences are SGHRS and YFSETQ. The CDR3 sequence is 11 residues long. From blood CD8+ and CD4+ T cells, TCR beta sequences were generated. Through negative isolation, CD4+ and CD8+ T cells were obtained, while TEMRA cells were enriched using FACS. The record originates from a study of CD8 T cells in Susac syndrome.

The sequence came from a human donor with multiple sclerosis. The specimen was CD4+ T cells from PBMCs. The chain uses TRBV5-1 and TRBJ1-1; D gene ambiguous. The CDR3 DNA reads as TGCGCCAGCAGCTTCGAAACTGAAGCTTTCTTT. Translated, it gives CASSFETEAFF.